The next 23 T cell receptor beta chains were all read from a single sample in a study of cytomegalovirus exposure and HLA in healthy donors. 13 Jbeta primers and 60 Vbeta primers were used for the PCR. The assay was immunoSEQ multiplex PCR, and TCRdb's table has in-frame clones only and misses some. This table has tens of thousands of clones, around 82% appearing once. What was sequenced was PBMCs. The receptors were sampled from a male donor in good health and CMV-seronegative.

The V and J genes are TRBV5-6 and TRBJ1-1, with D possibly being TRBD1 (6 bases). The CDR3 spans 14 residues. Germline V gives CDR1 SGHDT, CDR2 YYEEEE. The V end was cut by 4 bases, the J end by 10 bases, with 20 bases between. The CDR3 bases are TGTGCCAGCAGCAAAAGGGACACGTCGGTAGGAGCTTTCTTT. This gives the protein CASSKRDTSVGAFF.

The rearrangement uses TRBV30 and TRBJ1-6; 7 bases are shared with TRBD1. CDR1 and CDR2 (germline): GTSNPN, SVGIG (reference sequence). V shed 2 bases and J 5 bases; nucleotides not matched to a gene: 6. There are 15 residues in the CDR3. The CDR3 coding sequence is TGTGCCTGGAGTAGACAGGGCTTTGATAATTCACCCCTCCACTTT. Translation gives CAWSRQGFDNSPLHF.

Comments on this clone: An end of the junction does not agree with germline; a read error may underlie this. Here the CDR3 DNA reads TGTGCCAGCAGTGAATCGGGGGTACAGGGGGACACCGGGGAGCTGCTTTTT. This sequence encodes CASSESGVQGDTGELLF. This chain connects TRBV25-1 to TRBJ2-2, with 8 bases identical to TRBD1. CDR1 and CDR2 (germline): MGHDK, SYGVNS. This CDR3 region has 17 residues.

For the CDR3, the DNA is TGTGCCAGCAGTTACGGACAGGGTGGGTACGAGCAGTACTTC. Translating gives CASSYGQGGYEQYF. The J gene is TRBJ2-5, the V gene TRBV6-5; 8 bases are shared with TRBD1. The tail of the sequence fits TRBJ2-7 better, so the J call may be wrong. The CDR3 extends over 14 amino acids. Germline V lookup: CDR1 MNHEY, CDR2 SVGAGI.

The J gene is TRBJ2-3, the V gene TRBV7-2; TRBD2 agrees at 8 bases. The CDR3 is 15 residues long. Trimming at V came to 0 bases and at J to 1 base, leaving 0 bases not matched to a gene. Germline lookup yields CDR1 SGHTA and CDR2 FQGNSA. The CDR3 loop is CASSLASGGTDTQYF. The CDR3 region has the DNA TGTGCCAGCAGCTTAGCTAGCGGGGGCACAGATACGCAGTATTTT.

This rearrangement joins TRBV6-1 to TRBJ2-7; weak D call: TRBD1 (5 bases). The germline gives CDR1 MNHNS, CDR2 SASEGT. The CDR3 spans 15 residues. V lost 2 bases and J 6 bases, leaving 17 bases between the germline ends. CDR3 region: CASSETVQGRCEQYF. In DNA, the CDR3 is TGTGCCAGCAGTGAAACCGTCCAGGGAAGGTGCGAGCAGTACTTC.

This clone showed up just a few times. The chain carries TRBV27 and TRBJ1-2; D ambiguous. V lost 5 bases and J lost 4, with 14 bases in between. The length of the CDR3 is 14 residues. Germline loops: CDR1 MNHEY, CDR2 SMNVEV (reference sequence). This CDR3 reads CASSPLQTTYGYTF. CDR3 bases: TGTGCCAGCAGTCCGCTACAGACTACCTATGGCTACACCTTC.

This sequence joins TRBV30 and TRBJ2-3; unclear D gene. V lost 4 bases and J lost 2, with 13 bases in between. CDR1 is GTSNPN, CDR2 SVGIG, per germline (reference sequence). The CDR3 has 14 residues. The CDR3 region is CAWNIQDDTDTQYF. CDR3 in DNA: TGTGCCTGGAACATTCAGGATGACACAGATACGCAGTATTTT.

The CDR3 is CASSPMESNYGYTF. The CDR3 coding sequence is TGTGCCAGCTCACCAATGGAGTCCAACTATGGCTACACCTTC. The J gene is TRBJ1-2, the V gene TRBV18, with no clear D. CDR1 KGHSH and CDR2 LQKENI come from the germline V gene. Trimming removed 2 bases from V and 2 bases from J, with 9 bases in between. The CDR3 is made up of 14 amino acids. The full variable domain, its missing parts supplied by reference TRBV18 and TRBJ1-2, is NAGVMQNPRHLVRRRGQEARLRCSPMKGHSHVYWYRQLPEEGLKFMVYLQKENIIDESGMPKERFSAEFPKEGPSILRIQQVVRGDSAAYFCASSPMESNYGYTFGSGTRLTVV.

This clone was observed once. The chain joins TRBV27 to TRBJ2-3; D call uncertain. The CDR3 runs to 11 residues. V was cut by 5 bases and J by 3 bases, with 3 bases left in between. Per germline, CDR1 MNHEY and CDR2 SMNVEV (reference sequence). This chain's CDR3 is CASSQTDTQYF. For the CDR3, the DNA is TGTGCCAGCAGTCAGACAGATACGCAGTATTTT.

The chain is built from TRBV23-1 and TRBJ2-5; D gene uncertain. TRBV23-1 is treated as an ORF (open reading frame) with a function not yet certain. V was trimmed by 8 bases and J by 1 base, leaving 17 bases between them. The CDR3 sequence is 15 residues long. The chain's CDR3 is CASANPQYPQETQYF. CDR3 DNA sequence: TGCGCCAGCGCAAACCCCCAGTACCCCCAAGAGACCCAGTACTTC.

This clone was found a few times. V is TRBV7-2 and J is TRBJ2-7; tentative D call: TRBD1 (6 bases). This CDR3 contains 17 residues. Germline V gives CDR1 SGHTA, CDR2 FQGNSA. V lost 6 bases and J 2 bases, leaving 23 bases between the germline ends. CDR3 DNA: TGTGCCAGCAGGCCCGCCGGGACACCGAATCTTGCCTACGAGCAGTACTTC. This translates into CASRPAGTPNLAYEQYF.

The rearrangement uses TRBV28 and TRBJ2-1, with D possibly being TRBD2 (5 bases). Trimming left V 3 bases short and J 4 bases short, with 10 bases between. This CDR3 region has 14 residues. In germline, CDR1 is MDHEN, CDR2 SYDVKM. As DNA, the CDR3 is TGTGCCAGCAGTTTTGCGGGCCTATACAATGAGCAGTTCTTC. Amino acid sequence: CASSFAGLYNEQFF.

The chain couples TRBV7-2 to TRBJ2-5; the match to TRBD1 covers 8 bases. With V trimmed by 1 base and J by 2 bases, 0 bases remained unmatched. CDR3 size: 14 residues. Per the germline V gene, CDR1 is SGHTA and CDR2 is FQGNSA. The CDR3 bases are TGTGCCAGCAGCTTAGACAGGGGGCAAGAGACCCAGTACTTC. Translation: CASSLDRGQETQYF.

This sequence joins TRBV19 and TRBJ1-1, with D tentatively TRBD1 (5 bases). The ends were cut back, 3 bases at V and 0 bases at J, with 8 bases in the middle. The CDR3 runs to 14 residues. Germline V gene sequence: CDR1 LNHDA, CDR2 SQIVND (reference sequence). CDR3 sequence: CASSIGAVNTEAFF. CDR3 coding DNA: TGTGCCAGTAGTATTGGGGCAGTGAACACTGAAGCTTTCTTT.

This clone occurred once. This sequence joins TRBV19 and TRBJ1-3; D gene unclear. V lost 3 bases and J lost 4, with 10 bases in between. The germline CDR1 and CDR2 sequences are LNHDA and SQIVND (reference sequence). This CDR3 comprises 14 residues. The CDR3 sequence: CASSISVNGNTIYF. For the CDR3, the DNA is TGTGCCAGTAGTATTTCGGTAAACGGAAACACCATATATTTT.

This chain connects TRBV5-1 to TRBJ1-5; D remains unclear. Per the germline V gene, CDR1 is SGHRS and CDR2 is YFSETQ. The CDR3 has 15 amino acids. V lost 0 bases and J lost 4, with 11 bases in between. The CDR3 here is CASSLESGRNQPQHF. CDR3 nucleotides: TGCGCCAGCAGCTTGGAGTCAGGAAGAAATCAGCCCCAGCATTTT.

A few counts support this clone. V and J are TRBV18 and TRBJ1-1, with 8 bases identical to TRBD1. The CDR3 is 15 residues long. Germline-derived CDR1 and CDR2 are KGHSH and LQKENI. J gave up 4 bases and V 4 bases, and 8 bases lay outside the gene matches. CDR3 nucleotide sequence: TGTGCCAGCTCACAAGGAGCAGGGGGCTCCACTGAAGCTTTCTTT. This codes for CASSQGAGGSTEAFF.

In DNA, the CDR3 is TGTGCCAGCACCGCGGACAGGGGGGTTGGCTACACCTTC. Translated: CASTADRGVGYTF. The gene calls are TRBV27 and TRBJ1-2, with 10 bases identical to TRBD1. V trimming: 7 bases; J trimming: 7 bases; junction bases outside the gene matches: 6. In germline, CDR1 is MNHEY, CDR2 SMNVEV (reference sequence). The CDR3 extends over 13 amino acids.

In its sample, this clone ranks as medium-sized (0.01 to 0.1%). CDR3 amino acids: CASSQGQYEQYF. The CDR3 nucleotides read TGCGCCAGCAGCCAAGGGCAGTACGAGCAGTACTTC. The rearrangement joins TRBV4-3 to TRBJ2-7; D unresolved. V was clipped by 1 base and J by 4 bases, with 5 bases between them. The length of the CDR3 is 12 residues. Germline lookup yields CDR1 LGHNA and CDR2 YSLEER.

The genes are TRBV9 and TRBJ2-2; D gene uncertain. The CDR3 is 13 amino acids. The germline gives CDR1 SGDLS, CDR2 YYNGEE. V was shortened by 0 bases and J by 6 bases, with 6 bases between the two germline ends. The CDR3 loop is CASSVDLSGELFF. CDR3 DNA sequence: TGTGCCAGCAGCGTAGATCTGTCCGGGGAGCTGTTTTTT. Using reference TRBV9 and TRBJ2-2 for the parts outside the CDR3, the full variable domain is DSGVTQTPKHLITATGQRVTLRCSPRSGDLSVYWYQQSLDQGLQFLIQYYNGEERAKGNILERFSAQQFPDLHSELNLSSLELGDSALYFCASSVDLSGELFFGEGSRLTVL.

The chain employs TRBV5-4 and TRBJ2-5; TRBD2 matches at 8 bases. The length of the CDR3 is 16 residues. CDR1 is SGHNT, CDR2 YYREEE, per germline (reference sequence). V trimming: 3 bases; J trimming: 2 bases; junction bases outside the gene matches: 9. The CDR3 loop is CASSSKRGGLQETQYF. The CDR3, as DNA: TGTGCCAGCAGCTCAAAACGGGGGGGCCTGCAAGAGACCCAGTACTTC.

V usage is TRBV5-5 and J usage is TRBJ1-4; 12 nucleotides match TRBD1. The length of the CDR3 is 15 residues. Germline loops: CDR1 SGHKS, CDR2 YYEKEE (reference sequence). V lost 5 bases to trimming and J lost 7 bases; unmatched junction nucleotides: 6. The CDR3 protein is CASSSGTGGIEKLFF. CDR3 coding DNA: TGTGCCAGCAGTTCCGGGACAGGGGGCATTGAAAAACTGTTTTTT.